This T cell receptor beta chain was captured by sequencing in a study of shared clonotypes between healthy human individuals. Generated by immunoSEQ multiplex PCR, the TCRdb table keeps only in-frame clones and is missing some. Counted here are a few hundred thousand clones, 80% to 90% occurring once; the ten biggest clones make up around 15%. As regards this clone: The antigen remains unidentified.

This CDR3 comprises 14 residues. Trimming removed 0 bases from V and 6 bases from J, with 9 bases in between. Germline lookup yields CDR1 LGHNA and CDR2 YSLEER. Study-wide points: The naive CD4 repertoires of several donors were compared, and roughly 5.1% of clonotypes were shared.

This TCR came from a man between 18 and 35 years old in good health. The chain employs TRBV4-3 and TRBJ1-5; D call uncertain. Sequencing was done on a sample of memory CD8+ T cells sorted from blood. The sample's subset: CD45RO+ cells pooled with CCR7-negative TemRA cells. The CDR3 DNA reads as TGCGCCAGCAGCCAAGATGCTACCCCTCAGCCCCAGCATTTT. Translated: CASSQDATPQPQHF.